These 5 T cell receptor beta chains originate from one sample sequenced in a study of beta chain features in type 1 diabetes. The sequenced template was cDNA made from the entire isolated RNA. Only in-frame clones appear in the TCRdb table, and some are missing; sequencing was by immunoSEQ multiplex PCR. The sample carries 25,000 to 30,000 clones, roughly 56% recorded once. Their cognate antigens are unknown. Study outcomes and limitations: Researchers report that Type 1 diabetes patients had moderately but significantly shorter TCRB CDR3s across all four CD4+ subsets.

Sequences were obtained from Tregs from blood. These TCRs come from a woman under 30 with type 1 diabetes.

In its sample, this clone was seen a few times. As DNA, the CDR3 is TGTGCCAGCAGCTTGACAGGCCTTTGGGACGAGCAGTACGTC. Translation: CASSLTGLWDEQYV. The rearrangement joins TRBV7-2 to TRBJ2-7; D perhaps matches TRBD1 (6 bases). Trimming removed 3 bases at V and 5 bases at J, with 14 bases between. The CDR3 spans 14 residues. Germline CDR1 is SGHTA and CDR2 is FQGNSA.

In nucleotides, the CDR3 is TGCGCCAGCACGTTCGACACCTCGGCAACTAATGAAAAACTGTTTTTT. Protein product: CASTFDTSATNEKLFF. V and J are TRBV10-2 and TRBJ1-4; D not resolved. The CDR3 is 16 amino acids. V lost 7 bases and J lost 0, with 15 bases in between. The germline V gene has CDR1 WSHSY and CDR2 SAAADI.

The chain combines TRBV4-1 with TRBJ2-3, with D tentatively TRBD2 (6 bases). V lost 1 base to trimming and J lost 6 bases, with 11 bases between them. Germline V gives CDR1 MGHRA, CDR2 YSYEKL. CDR3 size: 14 residues. The DNA of the CDR3 is TGCGCCAGCAGCCAAGGCGGGGAATGGGATACGCAGTATTTT. Translation gives CASSQGGEWDTQYF.

As DNA, the CDR3 is TGTGCCAGCAACAGGCCTGGGCTCTATGGCTACACCTTC. This gives the protein CASNRPGLYGYTF. V and J are TRBV28 and TRBJ1-2; D possibly corresponds to TRBD1 (5 bases). CDR1 and CDR2 (germline): MDHEN, SYDVKM. The CDR3 is made up of 13 amino acids. V was shortened by 7 bases and J by 4 bases, with 13 bases between the two germline ends.

This rearrangement joins TRBV30 to TRBJ1-6, with a tentative D call TRBD1 (5 bases). The CDR3 contains 14 residues. CDR1 GTSNPN and CDR2 SVGIG come from the germline V gene (reference sequence). The V end lost 0 bases, the J end lost 6 bases, and 9 bases lay between the germline ends. The CDR3 spells CAWSVDRLNSPLHF. CDR3 in DNA: TGTGCCTGGAGTGTAGACAGACTTAATTCACCCCTCCACTTT.